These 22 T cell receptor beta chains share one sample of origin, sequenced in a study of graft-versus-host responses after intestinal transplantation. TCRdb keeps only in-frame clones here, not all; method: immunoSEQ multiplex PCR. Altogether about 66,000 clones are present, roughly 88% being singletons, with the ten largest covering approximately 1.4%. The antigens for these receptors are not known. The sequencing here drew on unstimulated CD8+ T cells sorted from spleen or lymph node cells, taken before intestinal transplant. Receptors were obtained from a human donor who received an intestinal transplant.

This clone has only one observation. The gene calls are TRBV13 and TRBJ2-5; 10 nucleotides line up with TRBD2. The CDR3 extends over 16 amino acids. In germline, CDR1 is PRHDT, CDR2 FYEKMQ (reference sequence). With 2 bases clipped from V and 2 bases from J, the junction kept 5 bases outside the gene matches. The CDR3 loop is CASSLSTSGVQETQYF. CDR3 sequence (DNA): TGTGCCAGCAGCTTATCAACTAGCGGGGTGCAAGAGACCCAGTACTTC.

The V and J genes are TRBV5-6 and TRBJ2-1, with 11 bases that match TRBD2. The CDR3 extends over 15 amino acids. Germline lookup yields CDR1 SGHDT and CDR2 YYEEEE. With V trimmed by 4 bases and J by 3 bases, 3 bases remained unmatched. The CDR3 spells CASSPGTSGYNEQFF. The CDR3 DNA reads TGTGCCAGCAGCCCCGGGACTAGCGGCTACAATGAGCAGTTCTTC.

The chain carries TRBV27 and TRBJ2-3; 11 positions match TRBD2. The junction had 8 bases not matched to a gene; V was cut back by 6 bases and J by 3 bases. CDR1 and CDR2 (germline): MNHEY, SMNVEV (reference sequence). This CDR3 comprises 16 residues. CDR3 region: CASRPTSGVQTDTQYF. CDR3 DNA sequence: TGTGCCAGCAGACCGACTAGCGGGGTTCAAACAGATACGCAGTATTTT.

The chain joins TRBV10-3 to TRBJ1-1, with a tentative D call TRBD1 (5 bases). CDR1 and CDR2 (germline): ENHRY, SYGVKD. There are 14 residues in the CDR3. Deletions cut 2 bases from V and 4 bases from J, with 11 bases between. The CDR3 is CAISELGGGTEAFF. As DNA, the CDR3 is TGTGCCATCAGTGAGCTGGGGGGGGGCACTGAAGCTTTCTTT.

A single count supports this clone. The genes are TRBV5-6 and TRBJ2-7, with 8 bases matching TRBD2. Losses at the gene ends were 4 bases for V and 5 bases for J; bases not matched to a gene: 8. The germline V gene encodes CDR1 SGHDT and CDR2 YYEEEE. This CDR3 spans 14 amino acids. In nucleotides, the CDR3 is TGTGCCAGCAGCCCGACGGGGGGGCCTAACGAGCAGTACTTC. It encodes CASSPTGGPNEQYF.

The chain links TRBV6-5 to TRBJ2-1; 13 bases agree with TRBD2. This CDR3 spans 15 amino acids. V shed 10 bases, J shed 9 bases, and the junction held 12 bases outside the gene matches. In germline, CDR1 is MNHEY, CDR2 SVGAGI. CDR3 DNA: TGTGCCACCTCCCCACTAGCGGGGGGGTTGAGTGAGCAGTTCTTC. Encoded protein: CATSPLAGGLSEQFF.

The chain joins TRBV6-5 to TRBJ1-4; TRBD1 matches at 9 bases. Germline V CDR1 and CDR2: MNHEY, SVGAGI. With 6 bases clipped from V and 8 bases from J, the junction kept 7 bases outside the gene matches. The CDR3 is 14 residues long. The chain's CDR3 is CASRPTGGGEKLFF. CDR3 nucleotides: TGTGCCAGCAGACCAACAGGGGGCGGGGAAAAACTGTTTTTT.

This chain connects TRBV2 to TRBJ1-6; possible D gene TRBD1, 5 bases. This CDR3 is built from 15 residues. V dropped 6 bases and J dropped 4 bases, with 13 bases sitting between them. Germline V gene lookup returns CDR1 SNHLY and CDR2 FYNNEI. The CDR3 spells CASRKDTLYNSPLHF. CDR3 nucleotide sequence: TGTGCCAGCAGAAAGGACACTCTTTATAATTCACCCCTCCACTTT.

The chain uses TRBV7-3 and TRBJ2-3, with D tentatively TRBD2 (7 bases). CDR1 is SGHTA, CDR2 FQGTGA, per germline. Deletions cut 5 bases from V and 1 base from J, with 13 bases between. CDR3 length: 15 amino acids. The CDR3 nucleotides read TGTGCCAGCAGCCCGGACAGCGGGGGCACAGATACGCAGTATTTT. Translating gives CASSPDSGGTDTQYF. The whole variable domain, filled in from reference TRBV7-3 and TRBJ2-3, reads GAGVSQTPSNKVTEKGKYVELRCDPISGHTALYWYRQSLGQGPEFLIYFQGTGAADDSGLPNDRFFAVRPEGSVSTLKIQRTERGDSAVYLCASSPDSGGTDTQYFGPGTRLTVL.

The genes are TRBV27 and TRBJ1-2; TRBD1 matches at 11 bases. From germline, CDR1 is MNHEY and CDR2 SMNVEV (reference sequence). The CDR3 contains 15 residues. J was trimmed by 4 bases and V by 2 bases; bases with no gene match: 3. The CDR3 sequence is CASSLEGTGGYGYTF. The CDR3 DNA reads TGTGCCAGCAGTTTAGAGGGGACAGGGGGCTATGGCTACACCTTC.

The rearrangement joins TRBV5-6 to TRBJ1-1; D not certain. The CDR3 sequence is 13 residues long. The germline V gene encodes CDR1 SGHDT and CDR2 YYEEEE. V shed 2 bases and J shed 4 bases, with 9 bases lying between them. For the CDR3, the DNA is TGTGCCAGCAGCTTCAACGAGGGCACTGAAGCTTTCTTT. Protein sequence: CASSFNEGTEAFF.

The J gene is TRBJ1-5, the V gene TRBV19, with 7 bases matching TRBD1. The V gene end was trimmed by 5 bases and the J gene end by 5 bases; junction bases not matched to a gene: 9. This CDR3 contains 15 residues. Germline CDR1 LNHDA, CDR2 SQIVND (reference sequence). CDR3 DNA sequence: TGTGCCAGTAGTCTGTCCGGGACAGCTCATCAGCCCCAGCATTTT. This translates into CASSLSGTAHQPQHF. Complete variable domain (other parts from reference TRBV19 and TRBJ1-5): DGGITQSPKYLFRKEGQNVTLSCEQNLNHDAMYWYRQDPGQGLRLIYYSQIVNDFQKGDIAEGYSVSREKKESFPLTVTSAQKNPTAFYLCASSLSGTAHQPQHFGDGTRLSIL.

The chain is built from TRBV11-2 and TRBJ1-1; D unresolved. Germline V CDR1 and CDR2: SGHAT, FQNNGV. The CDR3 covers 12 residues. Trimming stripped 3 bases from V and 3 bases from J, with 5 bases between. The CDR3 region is CASSFGDTEAFF. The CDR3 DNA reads TGTGCCAGCAGCTTCGGGGACACTGAAGCTTTCTTT.

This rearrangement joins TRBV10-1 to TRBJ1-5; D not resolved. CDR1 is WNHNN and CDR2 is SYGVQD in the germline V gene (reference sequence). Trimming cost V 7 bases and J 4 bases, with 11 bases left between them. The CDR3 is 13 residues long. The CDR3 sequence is CASIRRENQPQHF. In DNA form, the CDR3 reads TGCGCCAGCATCCGCCGGGAGAATCAGCCCCAGCATTTT.

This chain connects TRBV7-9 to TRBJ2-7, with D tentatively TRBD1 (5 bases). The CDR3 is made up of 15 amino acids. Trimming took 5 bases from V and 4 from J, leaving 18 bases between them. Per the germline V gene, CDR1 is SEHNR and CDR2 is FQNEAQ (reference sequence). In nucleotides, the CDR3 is TGTGCCAGCAGCGGCAAGACGATAGGGGTGTACGAGCAGTACTTC. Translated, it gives CASSGKTIGVYEQYF.

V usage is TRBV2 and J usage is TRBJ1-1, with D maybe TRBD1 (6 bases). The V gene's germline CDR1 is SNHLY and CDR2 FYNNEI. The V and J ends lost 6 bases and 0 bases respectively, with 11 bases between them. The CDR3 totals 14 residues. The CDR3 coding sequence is TGTGCCAGCAGCGAGGACAGCCTGAACACTGAAGCTTTCTTT. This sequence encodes CASSEDSLNTEAFF. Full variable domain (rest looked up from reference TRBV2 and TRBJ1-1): EPEVTQTPSHQVTQMGQEVILRCVPISNHLYFYWYRQILGQKVEFLVSFYNNEISEKSEIFDDQFSVERPDGSNFTLKIRSTKLEDSAMYFCASSEDSLNTEAFFGQGTRLTVV.

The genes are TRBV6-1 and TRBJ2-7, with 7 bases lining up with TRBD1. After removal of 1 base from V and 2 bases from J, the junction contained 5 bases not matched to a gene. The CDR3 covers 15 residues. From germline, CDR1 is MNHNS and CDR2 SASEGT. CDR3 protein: CASSEGTGATYEQYF. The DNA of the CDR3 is TGTGCCAGCAGTGAAGGGACAGGAGCTACCTACGAGCAGTACTTC.

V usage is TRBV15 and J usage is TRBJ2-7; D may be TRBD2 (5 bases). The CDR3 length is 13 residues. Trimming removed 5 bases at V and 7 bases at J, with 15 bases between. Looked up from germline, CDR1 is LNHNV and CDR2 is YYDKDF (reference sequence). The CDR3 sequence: CATSPPRSGEQYF. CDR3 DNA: TGTGCCACCAGCCCACCGCGGTCGGGGGAGCAGTACTTC. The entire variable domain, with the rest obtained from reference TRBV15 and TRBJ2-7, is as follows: DAMVIQNPRYQVTQFGKPVTLSCSQTLNHNVMYWYQQKSSQAPKLLFHYYDKDFNNEADTPDNFQSRRPNTSFCFLDIRSPGLGDTAMYLCATSPPRSGEQYFGPGTRLTVT.

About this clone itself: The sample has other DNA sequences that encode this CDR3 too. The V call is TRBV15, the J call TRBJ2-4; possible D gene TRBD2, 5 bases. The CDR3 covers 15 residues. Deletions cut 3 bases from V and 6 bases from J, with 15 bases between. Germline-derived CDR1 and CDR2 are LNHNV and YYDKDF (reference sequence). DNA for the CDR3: TGTGCCACCAGCAGGGAGAGGGAGATGGGAAACATTCAGTACTTC. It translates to CATSREREMGNIQYF.

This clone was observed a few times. Here the CDR3 reads CASSHRTGARRGMNTEAFF. DNA of the CDR3: TGCGCCAGCAGCCACCGCACAGGGGCGCGGAGGGGAATGAACACTGAAGCTTTCTTT. The chain recombines TRBV4-1 with TRBJ1-1, with 7 bases aligning to TRBD1. From germline, CDR1 is MGHRA and CDR2 YSYEKL. The CDR3 covers 19 residues. Unmatched junction bases numbered 16, after V lost 3 bases and J lost 0 bases.

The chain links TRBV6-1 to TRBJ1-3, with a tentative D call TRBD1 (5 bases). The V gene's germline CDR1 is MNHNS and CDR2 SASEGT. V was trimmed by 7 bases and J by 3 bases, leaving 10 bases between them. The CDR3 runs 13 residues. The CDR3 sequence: CASNDSGGNTIYF. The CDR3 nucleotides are TGTGCCAGCAACGACAGTGGTGGAAACACCATATATTTT.

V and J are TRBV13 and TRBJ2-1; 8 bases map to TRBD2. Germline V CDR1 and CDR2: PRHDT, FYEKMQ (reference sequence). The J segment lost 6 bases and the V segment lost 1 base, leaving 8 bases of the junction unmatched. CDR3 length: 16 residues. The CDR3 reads CASSLVLAGGFNEQFF. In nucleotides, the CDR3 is TGTGCCAGCAGCTTAGTACTCGCGGGGGGTTTCAATGAGCAGTTCTTC.